Listed below are T cell receptor beta chains from one sample, sequenced in a study of blood T cell repertoires in COVID-19. Data came from immunoSEQ multiplex PCR; TCRdb stores just in-frame clones and leaves some out. The profile shows some 200,000 clones, 70% to 90% of them singletons. Sequenced sample: peripheral blood. These TCRs come from a young woman who had recovered from COVID-19. The CDR3 runs from the conserved cysteine through the conserved F or W. The D gene is left open where the match is weak. The listing skips clone size in some rows; elsewhere it reads once, few, many or a size class.

V gene	J gene	clone size	D gene	CDR3 protein	CDR3 DNA
TRBV18	TRBJ2-1	.	.	CASSPPTQGVNEQFF	TGTGCCAGCTCACCACCTACCCAGGGTGTCAATGAGCAGTTCTTC
TRBV7-2	TRBJ2-4	few	TRBD2	CASSFGTSVLAKNIQYF	TGTGCCAGCAGCTTTGGGACTAGTGTCTTAGCCAAAAACATTCAGTACTTC
TRBV29-1	TRBJ2-3	.	TRBD2	CSVGGLATDTQYF	TGCAGCGTTGGGGGACTAGCGACAGATACGCAGTATTTT
TRBV18	TRBJ1-3	.	TRBD1	CASSPTGLASGNTIYF	TGTGCCAGCTCACCGACAGGGCTTGCTTCTGGAAACACCATATATTTT
TRBV5-4	TRBJ1-1	.	TRBD1	CASSLRDSINTEAFF	TGTGCCAGCAGCCTTCGGGACAGCATTAACACTGAAGCTTTCTTT
TRBV6-5	TRBJ1-2	.	.	CASRSNGQSAGYTF	TGTGCCAGCAGGAGTAACGGACAGTCGGCTGGCTACACCTTC
TRBV12-3/TRBV12-4	TRBJ2-2	.	.	CASRVAVGELFF	TGTGCCAGCAGAGTAGCGGTCGGGGAGCTGTTTTTT
TRBV7-3	TRBJ2-6	once	.	CASSRTGQTGANVLTF	TGTGCCAGCAGCAGAACCGGACAGACCGGGGCCAACGTCCTGACTTTC
TRBV28	TRBJ2-1	.	.	CASHVGGGPYNEQFF	TGTGCCAGCCATGTGGGGGGAGGTCCCTACAATGAGCAGTTCTTC
TRBV23-1	TRBJ2-7	.	.	CASSPRGYEQYF	TGCGCCAGCAGTCCCAGGGGCTACGAGCAGTACTTC
TRBV18	TRBJ2-1	few	.	CASSAEFTDSYNEQFF	TGTGCCAGCTCAGCGGAATTTACCGATTCCTACAATGAGCAGTTCTTC
TRBV21-1	TRBJ1-3	.	.	CASSLAGNTIYF	TGTGCCAGCAGTTTAGCCGGAAACACCATATATTTT
TRBV7-8	TRBJ1-2	.	.	CASSDSGYYGYTF	TGTGCCAGCAGCGACTCGGGATACTATGGCTACACCTTC
TRBV9	TRBJ2-7	.	TRBD1	CASSAPDRPTYEQYF	TGTGCCAGCAGCGCACCGGACAGGCCGACCTACGAGCAGTACTTC
TRBV5-1	TRBJ2-4	.	.	CASSFARDSLAKNIQYF	TGCGCCAGCAGCTTTGCGAGGGACTCTCTAGCCAAAAACATTCAGTACTTC
TRBV25-1	TRBJ2-5	once	.	CASSERGYQETQYF	TGTGCCAGCAGTGAGAGGGGGTACCAAGAGACCCAGTACTTC
TRBV7-2	TRBJ2-1	once	.	CASSFRQVYNEQFF	TGTGCCAGCAGCTTTAGACAGGTATACAATGAGCAGTTCTTC
TRBV25-1	TRBJ2-5	.	TRBD1	CASSVDRPEGETQYF	TGTGCCAGCAGCGTGGACAGGCCTGAGGGAGAGACCCAGTACTTC
TRBV19	TRBJ1-1	.	.	CASSVLDSMNTEAFF	TGTGCCAGTAGCGTGCTGGACAGCATGAACACTGAAGCTTTCTTT
TRBV11-2	TRBJ2-1	.	.	CASSFGMGALYNEQFF	TGTGCCAGCAGCTTCGGTATGGGGGCGCTCTACAATGAGCAGTTCTTC
TRBV7-2	TRBJ2-1	once	TRBD2	CASSIGPSGYNEQFF	TGTGCCAGCAGCATTGGTCCTAGCGGATACAATGAGCAGTTCTTC
TRBV3-1/TRBV3-2	TRBJ2-7	.	TRBD1	CASSQDWGDRLYF	TGTGCCAGCAGCCAAGATTGGGGGGACAGGTTGTACTTC
TRBV5-1	TRBJ2-5	once	.	CASSQVPQSRGNQETQYF	TGCGCCAGCAGCCAAGTGCCCCAGTCCCGAGGGAACCAAGAGACCCAGTACTTC
TRBV30	TRBJ2-5	.	TRBD2	CASSPVAGYQETQYF	TGTGCCTCAAGCCCCGTAGCGGGGTACCAAGAGACCCAGTACTTC
TRBV5-4	TRBJ2-3	.	.	CASSSVFLTDTQYF	TGTGCCAGCAGCTCGGTGTTTCTAACAGATACGCAGTATTTT
TRBV7-6	TRBJ2-1	once	TRBD2	CASSLAQGLAGDEQFF	TGTGCCAGCAGCTTAGCGCAAGGACTAGCGGGAGATGAGCAGTTCTTC
TRBV4-3	TRBJ1-1	.	TRBD1	CASSQNRGRAFF	TGCGCCAGCAGCCAAAACAGGGGAAGAGCTTTCTTT
TRBV27	TRBJ1-2	.	.	CASRTQRDNYGYTF	TGTGCCAGCAGGACCCAACGGGATAACTATGGCTACACCTTC
TRBV7-9	TRBJ2-7	.	.	CASSIGLHYEQYF	TGTGCCAGCAGCATTGGACTCCACTACGAGCAGTACTTC
TRBV7-6	TRBJ2-1	.	.	CASSSNREQFF	TGTGCCAGCAGCTCAAACAGAGAGCAGTTCTTC
TRBV18	TRBJ2-7	.	TRBD2	CASSSGTSRLSYEQYF	TGTGCCAGCTCGTCCGGGACTAGCAGGCTATCCTACGAGCAGTACTTC
TRBV4-1	TRBJ2-7	once	.	CASSPAPGSYEQYF	TGCGCCAGCAGCCCCGCACCGGGCTCCTACGAGCAGTACTTC
TRBV9	TRBJ2-3	once	TRBD1	CASSPSTGMFADTQYF	TGTGCCAGCAGCCCATCGACAGGGATGTTCGCAGATACGCAGTATTTT
TRBV25-1	TRBJ2-2	.	TRBD1	CASNRGTDNTGELFF	TGTGCCAGCAACAGAGGGACAGACAACACCGGGGAGCTGTTTTTT
TRBV30	TRBJ1-5	.	TRBD1	CAWSVGTGVQPQHF	TGTGCCTGGAGTGTTGGGACAGGGGTACAGCCCCAGCATTTT